The 18 T cell receptor beta chains in this list originate from one sample, sequenced in a study of T cell repertoires in ileal Crohn's disease. Measured with immunoSEQ multiplex PCR; TCRdb has only the in-frame clones, and not every one. Among about 4,500 clones, roughly four fifths were seen once, and the ten largest hold 20% to 25%. The sample was ileal tissue. These receptors all come from an adult with Crohn's disease.

The chain recombines TRBV4-2 with TRBJ1-6; D is possibly TRBD1 (6 bases). Trimming cost V 0 bases and J 8 bases, with 17 bases left between them. This CDR3 is 17 amino acids long. Germline CDR1 and CDR2: LGHNA and YNFKEQ. The CDR3 bases are TGTGCCAGCAGCCAAGAAGGTCAGGGGATGGGGTATTCACCCCTCCACTTT. It yields the protein CASSQEGQGMGYSPLHF.

The chain links TRBV5-4 to TRBJ1-4; 7 nucleotides match TRBD1. Germline V gives CDR1 SGHNT, CDR2 YYREEE (reference sequence). CDR3 size: 13 residues. V lost 5 bases, J lost 8 bases, and 6 bases stayed unmatched. CDR3 coding DNA: TGTGCCAGCAGTCAGGGGGGAAGGGAAAAACTGTTTTTT. It specifies CASSQGGREKLFF.

V is TRBV7-9 and J is TRBJ2-3; 12 nucleotides match TRBD2. The germline gives CDR1 SEHNR, CDR2 FQNEAQ (reference sequence). CDR3 size: 16 residues. J gave up 4 bases and V 1 base, and 3 bases lay outside the gene matches. CDR3 coding DNA: TGTGCCAGCAGCTTAGGTTGGACTAGCGGGGCAGATACGCAGTATTTT. Its translation is CASSLGWTSGADTQYF.

V is TRBV5-1 and J is TRBJ2-5; 12 bases agree with TRBD2. The trim removed 2 bases at V and 2 bases at J, leaving 4 bases unmatched. There are 16 residues in the CDR3. Germline V gene lookup returns CDR1 SGHRS and CDR2 YFSETQ. CDR3 coding DNA: TGCGCCAGCAGCTTCGGACTAGCGGGAACGCAAGAGACCCAGTACTTC. This translates into CASSFGLAGTQETQYF.

The V and J genes are TRBV6-1 and TRBJ2-7; possibly TRBD1 for D (6 bases). Trimming stripped 7 bases from V and 4 bases from J, with 20 bases between. CDR1 is MNHNS, CDR2 SASEGT, per germline. CDR3 length: 15 amino acids. This CDR3 is CASTRTAKVAYEQYF. CDR3 DNA sequence: TGTGCCAGCACCCGGACAGCCAAGGTAGCTTACGAGCAGTACTTC.

The CDR3 region is CASSTGPGIHNEQFF. In nucleotides, the CDR3 is TGTGCCAGCAGCACCGGACCCGGGATCCACAATGAGCAGTTCTTC. This chain joins TRBV5-4 and TRBJ2-1, with D possibly matching TRBD2 (5 bases). This CDR3 has 15 residues. The ends were cut back, 4 bases at V and 5 bases at J, with 16 bases in the middle. Germline V gives CDR1 SGHNT, CDR2 YYREEE (reference sequence).

CDR3 DNA sequence: TGTGCCAGCAGCCAACCGGCAGATACGCAGTATTTT. Translating gives CASSQPADTQYF. The chain joins TRBV7-6 to TRBJ2-3, with D uncertain. The V end lost 5 bases, the J end lost 4 bases, and 7 bases lay between the germline ends. This CDR3 spans 12 amino acids. Per germline, CDR1 SGHVS and CDR2 FNYEAQ.

This clone was observed a few times. V gene TRBV4-1 combines with J gene TRBJ2-7, with D uncertain. The CDR3 totals 14 residues. Trimming stripped 0 bases from V and 5 bases from J, with 11 bases between. CDR1 and CDR2 (germline): MGHRA, YSYEKL. The CDR3 spells CASSQDFLRDEQYF. CDR3 bases: TGCGCCAGCAGCCAAGATTTCCTCCGGGACGAGCAGTACTTC.

In nucleotides, the CDR3 is TGTGCCAGCGTGGGCAGCGGGAGGCGAAATGAGCAGTTCTTC. Encoded protein: CASVGSGRRNEQFF. The chain joins TRBV6-5 to TRBJ2-1; 9 nucleotides match TRBD2. CDR1 and CDR2 (germline): MNHEY, SVGAGI. The CDR3 is 14 residues long. J lost 7 bases, V lost 8 bases, and 9 bases had no gene match.

This clone is judged large. V usage is TRBV7-5 and J usage is TRBJ1-3; the tabulated D call, TRBD1, remains unverified against the DNA. TRBV7-5 is noted as a pseudogene. The CDR3 consists of 14 residues. Here the CDR3 reads CANAAGTGGNTIYF. The CDR3 DNA reads TGTGCCAACGCCGCAGGGACAGGTGGAAACACCATATATTTT.

This clone was found a few times. The chain is built from TRBV10-3 and TRBJ2-7, with D perhaps matching TRBD2 (5 bases). With 6 bases removed from V and 4 bases from J, the gap between germline ends came to 19 bases. This CDR3 is 15 amino acids long. The germline V gene has CDR1 ENHRY and CDR2 SYGVKD. The CDR3 loop is CAIRANPGSMYEQYF. CDR3 bases: TGTGCCATCAGAGCGAACCCGGGGTCGATGTACGAGCAGTACTTC.

The CDR3 DNA reads as TGTGCCTGGAGTCGGGACAGCCGCTCTGGAAACACCATATATTTT. It translates to CAWSRDSRSGNTIYF. The genes are TRBV30 and TRBJ1-3, with 7 bases matching TRBD1. Germline CDR1 reads GTSNPN; CDR2 reads SVGIG (reference sequence). The CDR3 spans 15 residues. Losses at the gene ends were 2 bases for V and 0 bases for J; bases not matched to a gene: 4.

The chain uses TRBV6-1 and TRBJ2-2; 9 bases are shared with TRBD1. There are 16 residues in the CDR3. Germline V CDR1 and CDR2: MNHNS, SASEGT. V dropped 4 bases and J dropped 4; count of bases not matched to a gene: 7. Written as DNA, the CDR3 is TGTGCCAGCAGTGTAGGGGACAGGGTTGGCACCGGGGAGCTGTTTTTT. It yields the protein CASSVGDRVGTGELFF.

The V call is TRBV4-1, the J call TRBJ1-1; the D is unclear. Germline CDR1 and CDR2: MGHRA and YSYEKL. The CDR3 totals 17 residues. V lost 0 bases, J lost 0 bases, and 14 bases lay in between. For the CDR3, the DNA is TGCGCCAGCAGCCAAGATCGGCGGTCCGTCTTGAACACTGAAGCTTTCTTT. This gives the protein CASSQDRRSVLNTEAFF.

This chain uses TRBV6-6 with TRBJ2-1, with D possibly TRBD2 on 6 matching bases. Germline CDR1 is MNHNY and CDR2 is SVGAGI (reference sequence). Trimming shortened V by 7 bases and J by 3 bases, and 19 bases separated the two germline ends. CDR3 length: 16 residues. Written as DNA, the CDR3 is TGTGCCAGCACGTGGGTCGACGGCGGGGTCTACAATGAGCAGTTCTTC. This encodes CASTWVDGGVYNEQFF.

The chain is built from TRBV7-9 and TRBJ1-1; D may be TRBD1 (6 bases). Germline V gives CDR1 SEHNR, CDR2 FQNEAQ (reference sequence). V gave up 4 bases and J gave up 1 base, with 7 bases separating them. This CDR3 is 13 amino acids long. CDR3 in amino acids: CASSWTANTEAFF. Written as DNA, the CDR3 is TGTGCCAGCAGCTGGACAGCGAACACTGAAGCTTTCTTT. Filled out from reference TRBV7-9 and TRBJ1-1, the complete variable domain reads DTGVSQNPRHKITKRGQNVTFRCDPISEHNRLYWYRQTLGQGPEFLTYFQNEAQLEKSRLLSDRFSAERPKGSFSTLEIQRTEQGDSAMYLCASSWTANTEAFFGQGTRLTVV.

In its sample, this clone was seen once. The same CDR3 can be traced to other DNA sequences in this sample. V is TRBV5-1 and J is TRBJ1-1, with 10 bases that match TRBD1. CDR3 length: 15 residues. Trimming took 3 bases from V and 4 from J; bases not matched to a gene: 6. Germline V gene lookup returns CDR1 SGHRS and CDR2 YFSETQ. The CDR3, as DNA: TGCGCCAGCAGCTCCCGGACAGGGGGAGGCACTGAAGCTTTCTTT. It codes for CASSSRTGGGTEAFF.

The chain couples TRBV6-5 to TRBJ1-2, with no clear D. In germline, CDR1 is MNHEY, CDR2 SVGAGI. Trimming left V 5 bases short and J 4 bases short, with 14 bases between. The CDR3 totals 14 residues. Written as DNA, the CDR3 is TGTGCCAGCAGTACGACGGGAGAGGGCTATGGCTACACCTTC. This codes for CASSTTGEGYGYTF.